These 13 T cell receptor beta chains share one sample of origin, sequenced in a study of cytomegalovirus exposure and HLA in healthy donors. PCR used 60 Vbeta primers and 13 Jbeta primers. Sequencing was performed with immunoSEQ multiplex PCR; in TCRdb, only in-frame clones are kept and a portion is missing. Among roughly 170,000 clones listed, 75% to 85% were seen once. The sequenced sample was PBMCs. These receptors all stem from a woman aged 30 to 39 in good health and CMV-seropositive.

The chain employs TRBV6-5 and TRBJ2-7; 7 nucleotides agree with TRBD2. This CDR3 region has 15 residues. Germline V gives CDR1 MNHEY, CDR2 SVGAGI. Germline trimming cut 5 bases from V and 5 bases from J; bases unmatched to any gene: 12. CDR3 amino acids: CASSGWTRIGNEQYF. In nucleotides, the CDR3 is TGTGCCAGCAGTGGGTGGACTAGGATCGGTAACGAGCAGTACTTC.

This rearrangement joins TRBV2 to TRBJ2-1, with a tentative D call TRBD1 (5 bases). The CDR3 extends over 12 amino acids. Germline V gene lookup returns CDR1 SNHLY and CDR2 FYNNEI. Trimming stripped 6 bases from V and 5 bases from J, with 8 bases between. CDR3 in amino acids: CASRLDNNEQFF. In DNA form, the CDR3 reads TGTGCCAGCAGGCTGGACAACAATGAGCAGTTCTTC.

This chain joins TRBV5-1 and TRBJ2-3; 10 nucleotides line up with TRBD2. Germline CDR1 and CDR2: SGHRS and YFSETQ. The CDR3 sequence is 16 residues long. V gave up 3 bases and J gave up 4 bases; unmatched junction bases: 8. The CDR3 DNA is TGCGCCAGCAGCTCAATAGCGGGAGGTGTCTCAGATACGCAGTATTTT. Residues: CASSSIAGGVSDTQYF.

The chain joins TRBV28 to TRBJ2-3, with 8 bases that match TRBD2. With 6 bases clipped from V and 0 bases from J, the junction kept 5 bases outside the gene matches. The CDR3 covers 15 residues. Germline loops: CDR1 MDHEN, CDR2 SYDVKM. The CDR3, as DNA: TGTGCCAGCAGACCCGGGGGGGGAAGCACAGATACGCAGTATTTT. Its protein product is CASRPGGGSTDTQYF. Drawing the rest from reference TRBV28 and TRBJ2-3, the complete variable domain is DVKVTQSSRYLVKRTGEKVFLECVQDMDHENMFWYRQDPGLGLRLIYFSYDVKMKEKGDIPEGYSVSREKKERFSLILESASTNQTSMYLCASRPGGGSTDTQYFGPGTRLTVL.

The chain uses TRBV27 and TRBJ2-7, with a weak D call TRBD1 (6 bases). The CDR3 runs 15 residues. Germline loops: CDR1 MNHEY, CDR2 SMNVEV (reference sequence). V lost 6 bases and J 0 bases, leaving 15 bases between the germline ends. CDR3 amino acids: CASRGHPPRSYEQYF. As DNA, the CDR3 is TGTGCCAGCAGGGGACACCCCCCTCGCTCCTACGAGCAGTACTTC.

The CDR3: CASSFLAADKNIQYF. The CDR3 bases are TGTGCCAGCAGTTTTCTTGCAGCGGACAAAAACATTCAGTACTTC. The chain joins TRBV27 to TRBJ2-4; the D gene is possibly TRBD2 (5 bases). Trimming removed 3 bases at V and 3 bases at J, with 12 bases between. The CDR3 extends over 15 amino acids. Germline-derived CDR1 and CDR2 are MNHEY and SMNVEV (reference sequence).

J is TRBJ1-2 and V is TRBV4-2; TRBD1 might be the D (6 bases). This CDR3 is built from 17 residues. Trimming took off 0 bases at V and 1 base at J, with 15 bases between the two ends. Germline CDR1 and CDR2: LGHNA and YNFKEQ. The DNA of the CDR3 is TGTGCCAGCAGCCAAGAGGACAGTATGTGGGATAACTATGGCTACACCTTC. This encodes CASSQEDSMWDNYGYTF.

V and J are TRBV19 and TRBJ2-7, with D possibly matching TRBD1 (6 bases). This CDR3 spans 14 amino acids. V was pared by 5 bases and J by 2 bases, with 13 bases between. Germline CDR1 and CDR2: LNHDA and SQIVND (reference sequence). In DNA form, the CDR3 reads TGTGCCAGTAGTCCAGGGGACAAAACCTACGAGCAGTACTTC. Protein sequence: CASSPGDKTYEQYF.

J is TRBJ2-1 and V is TRBV7-7, with D perhaps TRBD1 (5 bases). V lost 0 bases and J lost 9, with 12 bases in between. Germline V gene data show CDR1 as SSHAT and CDR2 as FNYEAQ (reference sequence). The CDR3 covers 14 residues. Here the CDR3 reads CASSLAGPSGEQFF. CDR3 nucleotides: TGTGCCAGCAGCTTAGCGGGGCCTTCTGGTGAGCAGTTCTTC.

The chain recombines TRBV29-1 with TRBJ2-7; D is ambiguous. The CDR3 spans 13 residues. V was pared by 0 bases and J by 2 bases, with 8 bases between. CDR1 SQVTM and CDR2 ANQGSEA come from the germline V gene. The CDR3 here is CSVEESVPYEQYF. The CDR3 DNA follows: TGCAGCGTTGAAGAGAGTGTTCCCTACGAGCAGTACTTC.

CDR3 sequence reads: CASSITRAYGYTF. In DNA, the CDR3 is TGTGCCAGCAGCATCACCAGGGCCTATGGCTACACCTTC. This chain links TRBV14 with TRBJ1-2, with TRBD1 as a possible D gene (5 bases). Germline V gene sequence: CDR1 SGHDN, CDR2 FVKESK. The V gene lost 5 bases and the J gene lost 4 bases, with 11 bases spanning the gap. The CDR3 totals 13 residues.

V gene TRBV28 combines with J gene TRBJ2-3, with 8 positions matching TRBD1. J was trimmed by 4 bases and V by 4 bases; bases with no gene match: 1. The length of the CDR3 is 13 residues. The germline V gene has CDR1 MDHEN and CDR2 SYDVKM. This CDR3 is CASSSRGPDTQYF. The CDR3 region has the DNA TGTGCCAGCAGTTCCAGGGGGCCAGATACGCAGTATTTT.

The table lists this clone with a count of one. This chain uses TRBV30 with TRBJ2-1; the match to TRBD2 covers 9 bases. The CDR3 is 15 residues long. V lost 0 bases to trimming and J lost 10 bases; unmatched junction nucleotides: 10. Germline V gives CDR1 GTSNPN, CDR2 SVGIG (reference sequence). The CDR3 DNA reads TGTGCCTGGAGTGTAGGGCTAGCGGGAACGACAGAGCAGTTCTTC. As protein: CAWSVGLAGTTEQFF.